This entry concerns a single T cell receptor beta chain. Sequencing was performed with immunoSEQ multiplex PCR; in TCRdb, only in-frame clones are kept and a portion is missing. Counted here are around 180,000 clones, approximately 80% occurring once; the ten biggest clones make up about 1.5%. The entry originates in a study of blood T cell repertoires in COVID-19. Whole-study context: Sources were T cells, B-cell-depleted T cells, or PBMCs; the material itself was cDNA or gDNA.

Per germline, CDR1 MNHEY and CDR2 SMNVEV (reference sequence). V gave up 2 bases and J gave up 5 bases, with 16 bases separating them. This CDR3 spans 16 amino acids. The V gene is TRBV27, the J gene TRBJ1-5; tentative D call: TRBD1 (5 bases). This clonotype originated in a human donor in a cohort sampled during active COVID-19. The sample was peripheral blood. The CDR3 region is CASSLKGQGIDQPQHF. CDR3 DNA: TGTGCCAGCAGTTTAAAAGGGCAGGGCATCGATCAGCCCCAGCATTTT.